One and the same sample provided the 12 T cell receptor beta chains below, sequenced in a study of control samples from healthy donors and cancer patients. Method: immunoSEQ multiplex PCR; TCRdb's copy keeps in-frame clones and lacks some. Among some 150,000 clones listed, 75% to 95% were seen once. Sequenced sample: blood. These receptors all stem from a man aged 25 to 40 in good health.

This chain joins TRBV10-1 and TRBJ1-5, with no clear D. The CDR3 extends over 15 amino acids. Germline loops: CDR1 WNHNN, CDR2 SYGVQD (reference sequence). V was shortened by 0 bases and J by 9 bases, with 15 bases between the two germline ends. The CDR3, as DNA: TGCGCCAGCAGTGAGTCCGTGACACCGAAGTCGCCCCAGCATTTT. The encoded protein is CASSESVTPKSPQHF.

The chain joins TRBV9 to TRBJ1-1; D ambiguous. The ends were cut back, 3 bases at V and 0 bases at J, with 12 bases in the middle. CDR3 length: 15 residues. Germline CDR1 SGDLS, CDR2 YYNGEE. The CDR3 sequence: CASSEIGELNTEAFF. The CDR3 DNA sequence: TGTGCCAGCAGCGAAATCGGGGAGCTGAACACTGAAGCTTTCTTT.

The rearrangement links TRBV19 to TRBJ2-7; 12 nucleotides agree with TRBD1. The V gene end was trimmed by 3 bases and the J gene end by 4 bases; junction bases not matched to a gene: 4. The germline V gene has CDR1 LNHDA and CDR2 SQIVND (reference sequence). This CDR3 has 15 residues. The CDR3 coding sequence is TGTGCCAGTAGTATGGGGACAGGGGGCGGGTACGAGCAGTACTTC. This translates into CASSMGTGGGYEQYF.

V and J are TRBV5-4 and TRBJ2-3; TRBD2 aligns across 15 bases. Germline loops: CDR1 SGHNT, CDR2 YYREEE (reference sequence). The junction had 5 bases not matched to a gene; V was cut back by 3 bases and J by 0 bases. This CDR3 is 18 amino acids long. CDR3 coding DNA: TGTGCCAGCAGCTCGGGACTAGCGGGGGGCTTTAGCACAGATACGCAGTATTTT. It encodes CASSSGLAGGFSTDTQYF.

This chain uses TRBV14 with TRBJ2-7, with a weak D call TRBD1 (5 bases). V was clipped by 4 bases and J by 5 bases, with 12 bases between them. Germline CDR1 and CDR2: SGHDN and FVKESK. This CDR3 region has 13 residues. The CDR3 bases are TGTGCCAGCAGCCGATCTATGGGGCACGAGCAGTACTTC. Amino acid sequence: CASSRSMGHEQYF. Together with reference TRBV14 and TRBJ2-7, the CDR3 gives the full variable domain: EAGVTQFPSHSVIEKGQTVTLRCDPISGHDNLYWYRRVMGKEIKFLLHFVKESKQDESGMPNNRFLAERTGGTYSTLKVQPAELEDSGVYFCASSRSMGHEQYFGPGTRLTVT.

The chain links TRBV14 to TRBJ2-1, with 11 bases that match TRBD1. Trimming removed 0 bases from V and 7 bases from J; junction bases left unmatched: 5. Per germline, CDR1 SGHDN and CDR2 FVKESK. The CDR3 is 16 amino acids. The CDR3 bases are TGTGCCAGCAGCCAAGATAGGGGGACAGGGGGAAATGAGCAGTTCTTC. Translation: CASSQDRGTGGNEQFF.

The chain employs TRBV6-1 and TRBJ2-3, with D perhaps given as TRBD1 or TRBD2 (5 bases each). The CDR3 sequence is 12 residues long. The germline V and J ends were trimmed by 1 base and 11 bases, with 10 bases remaining between them. Germline-derived CDR1 and CDR2 are MNHNS and SASEGT. The DNA for the CDR3 is TGTGCCAGCAGTGAAGGAGGGGTGGGGCAGTATTTT. Translated: CASSEGGVGQYF.

This rearrangement joins TRBV19 to TRBJ1-2; TRBD1 matches 7 bases. The CDR3 is 17 amino acids. Unmatched junction bases numbered 20, after V lost 7 bases and J lost 6 bases. Germline-derived CDR1 and CDR2 are LNHDA and SQIVND (reference sequence). The CDR3 sequence is CASTPGRGEGAPHGYTF. CDR3 coding DNA: TGTGCCAGTACCCCTGGGCGGGGTGAGGGGGCGCCGCATGGCTACACCTTC.

This clone was observed a single time. The rearrangement joins TRBV27 to TRBJ1-1, with D unresolved. Deletions cut 8 bases from V and 6 bases from J, with 13 bases between. Germline CDR1 is MNHEY and CDR2 is SMNVEV (reference sequence). The CDR3 spans 12 residues. As DNA, the CDR3 is TGTGCCAGCTCCCCCGGAAACGCTGAAGCTTTCTTT. Its protein product is CASSPGNAEAFF.

This clone was seen once. The chain couples TRBV6-1 to TRBJ2-7; D call uncertain. Germline V lookup: CDR1 MNHNS, CDR2 SASEGT. CDR3 length: 14 residues. Trimming removed 2 bases from V and 6 bases from J, with 14 bases in between. This CDR3 is CASSEQWTLGEQYF. CDR3 nucleotides: TGTGCCAGCAGTGAACAGTGGACCTTGGGCGAGCAGTACTTC.

The rearrangement links TRBV6-5 to TRBJ1-2, with D possibly TRBD1 on 5 matching bases. The CDR3 runs 15 residues. CDR1 and CDR2 (germline): MNHEY, SVGAGI. Trimming took off 5 bases at V and 4 bases at J, with 17 bases between the two ends. In nucleotides, the CDR3 is TGTGCCAGCAGTCGCGGCGGGCAGGGAGTCTATGGCTACACCTTC. Its protein is CASSRGGQGVYGYTF.

The chain is built from TRBV6-1 and TRBJ1-2, with a weak D call TRBD1 (5 bases). CDR1 is MNHNS and CDR2 is SASEGT in the germline V gene. With 2 bases removed from V and 8 bases from J, the gap between germline ends came to 15 bases. The CDR3 covers 14 residues. CDR3 in amino acids: CASSEFGGVGGYTF. As DNA, the CDR3 is TGTGCCAGCAGTGAATTTGGGGGAGTAGGGGGCTACACCTTC.